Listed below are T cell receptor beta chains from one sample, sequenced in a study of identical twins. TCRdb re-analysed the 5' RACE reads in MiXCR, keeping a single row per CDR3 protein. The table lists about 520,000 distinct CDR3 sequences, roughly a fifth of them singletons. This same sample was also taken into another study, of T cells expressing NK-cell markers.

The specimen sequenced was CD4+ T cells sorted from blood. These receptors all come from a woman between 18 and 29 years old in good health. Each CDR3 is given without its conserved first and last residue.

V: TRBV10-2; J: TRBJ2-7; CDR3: ASRGLAPEQY
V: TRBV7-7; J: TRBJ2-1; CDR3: ASSLNSGDHNEQF
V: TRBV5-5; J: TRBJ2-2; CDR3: ASSRLGNTGELF
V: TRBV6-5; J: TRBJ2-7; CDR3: ASSLLAPGAGDVSYEQY
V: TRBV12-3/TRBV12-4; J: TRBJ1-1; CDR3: ASTLRWVMNTEAF
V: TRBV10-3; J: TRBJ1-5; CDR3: AISRGSAQPQH
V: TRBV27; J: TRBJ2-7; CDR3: ASRSSGHSYEQY
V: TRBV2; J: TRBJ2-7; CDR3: ASTLTVYEQY
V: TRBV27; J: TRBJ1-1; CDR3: ASSRQGQNTEAF
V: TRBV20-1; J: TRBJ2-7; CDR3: SARRGVSGTYEQY
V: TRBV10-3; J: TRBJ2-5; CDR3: AISGLGQGPQETQY
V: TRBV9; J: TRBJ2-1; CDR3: ASSAAEGPWNEQF
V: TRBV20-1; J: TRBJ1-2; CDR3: SARRDRGMGGYT
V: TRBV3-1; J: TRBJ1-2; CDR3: ASTRTGGNYGYT
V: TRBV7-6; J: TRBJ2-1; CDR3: ASSRAGHNEQF
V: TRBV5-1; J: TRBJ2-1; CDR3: ASSRGLGNEQF
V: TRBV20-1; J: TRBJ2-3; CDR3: SAQAGGPQDTQY
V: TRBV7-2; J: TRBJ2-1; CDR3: ASSRRDSGVSYNEQF
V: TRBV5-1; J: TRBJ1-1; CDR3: ASSGGGDGTEAF
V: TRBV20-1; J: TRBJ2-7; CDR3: SAVELTYEQY
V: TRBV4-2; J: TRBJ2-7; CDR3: ASSPGQAEGAYEQY
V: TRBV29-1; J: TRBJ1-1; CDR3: SVGRRLRRDTEAF
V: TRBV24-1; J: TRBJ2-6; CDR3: AKHPRPQCSGANVLT
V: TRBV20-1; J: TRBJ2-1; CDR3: SASRLADDEQF
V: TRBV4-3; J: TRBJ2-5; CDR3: ASSHDGQGEGETQY
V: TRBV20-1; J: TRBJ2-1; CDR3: SPGSGNYNEQF
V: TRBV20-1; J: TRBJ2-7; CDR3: SVWEGGRNEQY
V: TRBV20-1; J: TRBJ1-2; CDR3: SAPTQDYGYT
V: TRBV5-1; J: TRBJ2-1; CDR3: ASSLSGQYNEQF
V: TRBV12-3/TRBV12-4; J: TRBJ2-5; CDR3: ASRDRGNQETQY
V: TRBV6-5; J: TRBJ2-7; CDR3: ASSYSTRGEQY
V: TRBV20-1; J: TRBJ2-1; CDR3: SAKSVGGHNEQF
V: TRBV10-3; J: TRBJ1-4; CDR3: AIRSQGSNEKLF
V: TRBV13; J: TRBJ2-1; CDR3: ASSRDRGRGEQF
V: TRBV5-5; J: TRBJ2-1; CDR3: ASSLSGDWYNEQF
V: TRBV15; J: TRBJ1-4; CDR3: ATSSLSPASSTNEKLF
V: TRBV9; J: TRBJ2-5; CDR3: ASSAGVHSPSQETQY
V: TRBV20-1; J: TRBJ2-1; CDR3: SAWTASLRDEQF
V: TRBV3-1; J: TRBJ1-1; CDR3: ASSQVLLTEAF
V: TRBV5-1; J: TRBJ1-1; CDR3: ASTPGTVNTEAF